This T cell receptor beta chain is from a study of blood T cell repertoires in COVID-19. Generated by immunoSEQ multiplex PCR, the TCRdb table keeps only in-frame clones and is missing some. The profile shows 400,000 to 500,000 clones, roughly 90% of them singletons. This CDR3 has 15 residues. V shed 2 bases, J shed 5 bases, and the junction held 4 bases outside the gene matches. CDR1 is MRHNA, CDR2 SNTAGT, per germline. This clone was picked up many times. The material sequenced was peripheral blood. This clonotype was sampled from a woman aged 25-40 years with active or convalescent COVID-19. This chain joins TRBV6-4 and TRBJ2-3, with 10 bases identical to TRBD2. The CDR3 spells CASSDSGGAGDTQYF. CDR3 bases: TGTGCCAGCAGTGACAGCGGGGGGGCCGGAGATACGCAGTATTTT.